This T cell receptor (beta chain) was sequenced for a study of cytomegalovirus exposure and HLA in healthy donors. Study-level findings and limits: Most TCR sequences were uncommon, yet certain public TCRs appeared in many donors.

On this clone itself: Antigen specificity is unknown.

The assay was immunoSEQ multiplex PCR, and TCRdb's table has in-frame clones only and misses some. The sample lists about 130,000 clones, approximately 84% seen once, with 30% in the top ten. The germline gives CDR1 MNHNS, CDR2 SASEGT. V lost 1 base and J lost 3, with 10 bases in between. The CDR3 spans 14 residues. This rearrangement joins TRBV6-1 to TRBJ2-7; possible D gene TRBD2, 6 bases. Specimen: PBMCs. The sequence derives from a man under 40 in good health and CMV-seropositive. Here the CDR3 reads CASSEGLGYYEQYF. In nucleotides, the CDR3 is TGTGCCAGCAGTGAAGGACTAGGTTACTACGAGCAGTACTTC.